These 2 T cell receptor beta chains came from one sample sequenced in a study of control samples from healthy donors and cancer patients. Measured with immunoSEQ multiplex PCR; TCRdb has only the in-frame clones, and not every one. The sample holds 150,000 or so clones, roughly 94% seen once. The sample consisted of blood. These receptors were taken from a man aged 40-49 years in good health.

The rearrangement links TRBV6-1 to TRBJ1-5, with D unresolved. The length of the CDR3 is 16 residues. The germline V and J ends were trimmed by 0 bases and 3 bases, with 12 bases remaining between them. Germline CDR1 and CDR2: MNHNS and SASEGT. CDR3 protein: CASSEALQAHNQPQHF. DNA of the CDR3: TGTGCCAGCAGTGAAGCGCTGCAGGCGCACAATCAGCCCCAGCATTTT.

This sequence joins TRBV5-5 and TRBJ2-7, with 7 bases fitting TRBD1. Germline trimming cut 4 bases from V and 2 bases from J; bases unmatched to any gene: 9. The CDR3 loop spans 15 amino acids. Germline V gene data show CDR1 as SGHKS and CDR2 as YYEKEE (reference sequence). This CDR3 is CASSLHGDSTYEQYF. The CDR3 DNA reads TGTGCCAGCAGCCTACATGGGGACAGTACCTACGAGCAGTACTTC.